The text below deals with one TCR beta chain. Its antigen remains unidentified. Base qualities are not recorded, but no much larger clone differs from it by a single base. This sample is drawn from a study of shared clonotypes between healthy human individuals (dated by TCRdb to about 2020). Regarding the complete study: A few men and a couple of women, aged 18 to 49 years, made up the cohort. To increase sequencing depth and limit assay-specific biases, different laboratories used diverse techniques to prepare libraries and sequence TCR repertoires. For each donor, three plates each were used for CD4 naive and CD4 memory, two plates were used for CD8 naive, and one plate was used for CD8 memory. Between about 0.94 and 8.9 billion PBMCs per donor were obtained by leukapheresis. Blood TCR repertoires of about five healthy adults were deeply sequenced to estimate repertoire size and the extent of clonotype sharing between individuals.

From the cysteine through the phenylalanine, the CDR3 covers 13 amino acids. The entry retains the CDR3 DNA only, 39 bases that are in frame from base 1. For CDR1 and CDR2, the germline V gene (reference sequence) lists LNHDA and SQIVND. At the junction V is shortened by 7 bases and J by 3 bases, with 12 bases in between. Beyond this particular receptor, the publication reports: Compared with non-shared clonotypes, clonotypes shared by all four sorted-subset donors had higher generation probabilities. Sampling was restricted to blood, and TCR repertoires in tissues likely differ from the TCR repertoires found in blood. When several donors were compared, the shared fraction of clonotypes was approximately 5% for naive CD4, 3.5% to 4% for naive CD8, about 2.5% for memory CD4, and 0.4% for memory CD8. The genetic and exposure-history diversity represented was limited by the small number of donors. Based on pairwise subsampling, the degree of clonotype sharing among donors was expected to be affected by sequencing depth. Rarefaction of sorted-subset datasets indicated incomplete sequencing despite the large sequencing depth. Estimated clonotype richness was generally larger for naive than for memory subsets.

Using the deep immunoSEQ assay, multiplex PCR amplified TCR CDR3 regions from genomic DNA. Extracted genomic DNA from each cell subset was spread evenly across all wells of several immunoSEQ 96-well plates, with each plate serving as a replicate. For sorted subsets, each replicate PCR was loaded with about 200 ng genomic DNA, equivalent to about 33,000 T cell genomes. Purified libraries were measured with a Qubit 3.0 fluorometer, size-checked on a Bioanalyzer 2100, and measured again with the KAPA Library Quantification kit. A separate single-read 150-cycle Illumina NextSeq 550 flow cell was used to sequence each immunoSEQ 96-well plate. The authors' pipeline ran thus. Because only junctional sequences without quality scores were contained in the immunoSEQ output, filtering matching that applied to full-length reads could not be performed. To assign V/J genes and CDR3, sequences were annotated using PyIR, a Python wrapper for IgBLAST v1.9, with IMGT germline references. Any read was removed if the V/J assignment was weak (E-value above 1e-6), the CDR3 was missing, or the read contained stop codons, out-of-frame junctions, or ambiguous translated residues. V3J clonotypes were defined by identical inferred V gene, J gene, and CDR3 amino acid sequence. Percentage overlap between repertoires was computed as shared unique clonotypes divided by the size of the smaller repertoire. Repertoire richness was assessed with RTK rarefaction, the Chao1 estimator, and Recon v2.1 estimates of unobserved clonotypes. OLGA was used to compute generation probabilities for all TCRbeta clonotypes that the gDNA method yielded from a handful of donors. Drawn from immuneACCESS, this table holds only the in-frame rearrangements with V and J called that TCRdb kept. Clones are partly lost; checked studies trace under half to an unresolved V gene and leave the rest unexplained. That table supplies the V and J calls and clone size; D and trimming were determined from the DNA. In this sample the table shows about 980,000 clones, less than 85% of which occur a single time. The ten biggest clones cover about 1.5% of the sample.

The donors were healthy, HIV-negative adults with no recently reported acute infections or vaccinations. All donors were Caucasian adults living in Nashville, Tennessee, USA. Magnetic negative selection was used to enrich CD4+ T cells, after which naive cells were positively selected on CD45RA and the negative fraction became the memory subset. Blood was collected by leukapheresis, and PBMCs were isolated by Ficoll-Histopaque density gradient centrifugation and then cryopreserved in liquid nitrogen vapor phase. Analytical flow cytometry was used to check the purity and quantity of every magnetically sorted T cell population. Genomic DNA was isolated from every sorted fraction and measured by UV absorbance on a Nanodrop 2000c.

Material for sequencing was memory CD4+ T cells sorted from blood. According to the study, the label for this sample's cell subset or site signals: CD45RA-negative fraction. The clonotype originates from a man between 18 and 35 years old in good health. The rearranged segments are TRBV19 and TRBJ1-2, with no confidently assigned D gene. Here the CDR3 is given as CASTPAPHYGYTF. The bases are TGTGCCAGTACTCCCGCACCGCACTATGGCTACACCTTC.